This T cell receptor beta chain came from a study of OX40 agonist ivuxolimab in advanced cancers. Findings of the study overall: Averaging showed that CD8+ T cells had more expanded clones than CD4+ did.

As concerns this clone: Its antigen is currently unknown.

Systemic immunosuppression or autoimmune disease history was grounds to exclude patients. At baseline, cycle 4 day 1, and cycle 7 day 1, blood was sampled. CDR3 size: 14 residues. V was shortened by 4 bases and J by 6 bases, with 15 bases between the two germline ends. Germline CDR1 reads SGHTA; CDR2 reads FQGNSA. Assay: immunoSEQ multiplex PCR; the TCRdb copy retains only in-frame clones and omits some. The repertoire has 75,000 to 95,000 clones, around 92% of them found once; the top ten carry around 0.5%. The sequenced sample was CD4+ or CD8+ T cells sorted from blood, obtained in a trial of the OX40 agonist ivuxolimab. The V call is TRBV7-2, the J call TRBJ1-2; D is perhaps TRBD1 (6 bases). This clonotype was sampled from an adult with an advanced solid tumor such as melanoma, head and neck, liver or kidney cancer. The CDR3 nucleotides are TGTGCCAGCAGCTACGGGGCAGGGGAGGATGGCTACACCTTC. The encoded protein is CASSYGAGEDGYTF. Together with reference TRBV7-2 and TRBJ1-2, the CDR3 gives the full variable domain: GAGVSQSPSNKVTEKGKDVELRCDPISGHTALYWYRQSLGQGLEFLIYFQGNSAPDKSGLPSDRFSAERTGGSVSTLTIQRTQQEDSAVYLCASSYGAGEDGYTFGSGTRLTVV.